Listed below are T cell receptor beta chains from one sample, sequenced in a study of T cell changes during pregnancy in multiple sclerosis. Sequencing used immunoSEQ multiplex PCR; TCRdb keeps in-frame clones, though not all of them. Altogether tens of thousands of clones are present, approximately 92% being singletons, with the ten largest covering approximately 2%. This specimen was peripheral blood, taken after pregnancy. The receptor source for this set is a female donor with multiple sclerosis, enrolled in a pregnancy study. CDR3s include the opening cysteine and the closing phenylalanine or tryptophan. A D gene is named only where the DNA matches it firmly. Part of the rows lack a size; the others show once, few, many or a class for expanded clones.

CASSSPNRGGGYTF,TGTGCCAGCAGCTCACCGAACAGGGGAGGCGGCTACACCTTC,14,TRBV11-2,TRBJ1-2,TRBD1,once
CASSTRTEQNQPQHF,TGTGCCAGCAGCACCCGGACAGAACAGAATCAGCCCCAGCATTTT,15,TRBV21-1,TRBJ1-5,.,.
CASSERSGYGYTF,TGTGCCAGCAGTGAGCGAAGCGGCTATGGCTACACCTTC,13,TRBV2,TRBJ1-2,.,.
CASSQRQGPLYGYTF,TGTGCCAGCAGCCAGCGACAGGGACCTTTGTATGGCTACACCTTC,15,TRBV7-6,TRBJ1-2,TRBD1,.
CASSPLTGGGNTEAFF,TGTGCCAGCTCACCACTGACAGGTGGAGGGAACACTGAAGCTTTCTTT,16,TRBV18,TRBJ1-1,.,.
CASSRLGVEAFF,TGCGCCAGCAGTAGATTAGGGGTTGAAGCTTTCTTT,12,TRBV5-1,TRBJ1-1,.,once
CASSLDSGLVPYEQYF,TGTGCCAGCAGCTTAGATTCGGGACTAGTCCCCTACGAGCAGTACTTC,16,TRBV7-9,TRBJ2-7,TRBD2,.
CASSLTGTYNSPLHF,TGCGCCAGCAGCTTAACAGGGACCTATAATTCACCCCTCCACTTT,15,TRBV5-1,TRBJ1-6,.,.
CAMRAGRNYGYTF,TGTGCCATGAGGGCAGGGAGGAACTATGGCTACACCTTC,13,TRBV2,TRBJ1-2,.,.
CASSFTGIEDEQFF,TGTGCCAGCAGCTTTACAGGGATAGAGGATGAGCAGTTCTTC,14,TRBV7-9,TRBJ2-1,.,.
CASSFHRVPYNEQFF,TGTGCCAGCAGCTTCCACCGGGTGCCCTACAATGAGCAGTTCTTC,15,TRBV7-2,TRBJ2-1,.,.
CASSRDSNQPQHF,TGTGCCAGCAGCCGGGATAGCAATCAGCCCCAGCATTTT,13,TRBV5-5,TRBJ1-5,.,once
CASSTGTSGTREQFF,TGCGCCAGCAGTACAGGGACTAGCGGGACGCGTGAGCAGTTCTTC,15,TRBV10-2,TRBJ2-1,TRBD2,.
CASSAHRAPNTEAFF,TGTGCCAGCAGCGCACACAGGGCCCCGAACACTGAAGCTTTCTTT,15,TRBV9,TRBJ1-1,.,.